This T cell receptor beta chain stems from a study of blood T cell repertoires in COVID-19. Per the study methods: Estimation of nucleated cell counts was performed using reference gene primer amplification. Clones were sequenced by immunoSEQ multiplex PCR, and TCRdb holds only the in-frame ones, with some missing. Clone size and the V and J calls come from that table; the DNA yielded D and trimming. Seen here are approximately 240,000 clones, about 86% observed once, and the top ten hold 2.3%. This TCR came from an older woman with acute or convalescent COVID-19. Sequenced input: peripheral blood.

The CDR3 DNA reads as TGTGCCTGGAGTGTAAATCCAGGTACCTATAATTCACCCCTCCACTTT. Its translation is CAWSVNPGTYNSPLHF. The V gene is TRBV30, the J gene TRBJ1-6, with D hard to call. V lost 0 bases, J lost 2 bases, and 11 bases lay in between. CDR1 and CDR2 (germline): GTSNPN, SVGIG (reference sequence). The CDR3 is 16 residues long. Full variable domain (missing parts from reference TRBV30 and TRBJ1-6): SQTIHQWPATLVQPVGSPLSLECTVEGTSNPNLYWYRQAAGRGLQLLFYSVGIGQISSEVPQNLSASRPQDRQFILSSKKLLLSDSGFYLCAWSVNPGTYNSPLHFGNGTRLTVT.